The clone carrying this T cell receptor beta chain was detected only a few times. Its antigen is as yet unknown. There are 16 residues in the CDR3. CDR1 is SGHRS and CDR2 is YFSETQ in the germline V gene. Trimming pared 0 bases from V and 0 bases from J, leaving 12 bases between. The record originates from a study of blood T cells in healthy people across ages. Overall study results and limits: Older age went with lower TCR beta diversity per million T cells, in a roughly linear way.

Through a sample-barcoded 5' primer and a J-beta primer mix, a second PCR was run for roughly 7 to 12 cycles. A single record per CDR3 protein comes from TCRdb applying MiXCR to the 5' RACE reads. The repertoire consists of fewer than 900,000 distinct CDR3 sequences, with under 40% occurring once and the leading ten covering over 10%. This clonotype was obtained from a man between 18 and 29 years old in good health. The specimen sequenced was blood. J is TRBJ1-1 and V is TRBV5-1; D is unclear. DNA of the CDR3: TGCGCCAGCAGCTTGGTAGTAGACTTCATGAACACTGAAGCTTTCTTT. Its protein is CASSLVVDFMNTEAFF.